This TCR beta chain was sequenced in a study of shared clonotypes between healthy human individuals. It was across several immunoSEQ plates that each subset's genomic DNA was evenly split. Data came from immunoSEQ multiplex PCR; TCRdb stores just in-frame clones and leaves some out. Of around 990,000 clones in the sample, approximately 77% were seen once. The CDR3 sequence is 12 residues long. V was clipped by 1 base and J by 7 bases, with 5 bases between them. The germline V gene has CDR1 LNHDA and CDR2 SQIVND (reference sequence). The chain has TRBV19 and TRBJ2-1, with D hard to call. This TCR derives from a man aged 18-30 years in good health. Some clones in this sample may be carry-over from other donors' samples. Sequencing used memory CD4+ T cells from PBMCs. The subset was: CD45RA-negative fraction. For the CDR3, the DNA is TGTGCCAGTAGTATAGTGGGAAATGAGCAGTTCTTC. Translating it yields CASSIVGNEQFF.